These T cell receptor beta chains were read from a single sample in a study of T cell repertoires in cytomegalovirus infection. TCRdb fed the reads into MiXCR, producing one record per CDR3 protein. Of some 940,000 distinct CDR3 sequences listed, more than 25% are singletons. The antigens these receptors bind are not known. The input for sequencing was cultured CD8+ T cells from PBMCs, taken from culture after CMV antigen stimulation. The origin of the receptors is a human donor in good health (CMV status not recorded). Some clones in this sample may be carry-over from other donors' samples. Both conserved end residues are part of each CDR3. D genes are given only for firm matches. Not all rows give a size; the values are once, few, many and, for expanded clones, a class.

clone size	V gene	J gene	D gene	CDR3 protein	CDR3 DNA
few	TRBV6-1	TRBJ2-3	NA	CASRDPADTQYF	TGTGCCAGCAGAGACCCGGCTGATACGCAGTATTTT
many	TRBV7-6	TRBJ2-3	NA	CASSRGFGGNADTQYF	TGTGCCAGCAGCCGCGGGTTCGGGGGTAACGCAGATACGCAGTATTTT
few	TRBV3-1	TRBJ1-2	NA	CASSQTGKVGHYGYTF	TGTGCCAGCAGCCAAACCGGTAAAGTTGGACACTATGGCTACACCTTC
many	TRBV2	TRBJ1-1	NA	CASKGGTEAFF	TGTGCCAGCAAAGGTGGGACTGAAGCTTTCTTT
NA	TRBV7-6	TRBJ2-2	NA	CASSPMIPTTDNTGELFF	TGTGCCAGCAGCCCCATGATCCCAACCACAGACAACACCGGGGAGCTGTTTTTT
NA	TRBV19	TRBJ1-6	NA	CASSGGGLSSHNSPLHF	TGTGCCAGTTCTGGAGGCGGCCTCAGCTCCCATAATTCACCCCTCCACTTT
NA	TRBV19	TRBJ2-3	NA	CASTSRDTTDTQYF	TGTGCCAGTACCTCGCGGGACACCACAGATACGCAGTATTTT
NA	TRBV29-1	TRBJ2-1	TRBD2	CSVEGTSWGSYNEQFF	TGCAGCGTTGAAGGGACTAGCTGGGGCTCCTACAATGAGCAGTTCTTC
few	TRBV12-3/TRBV12-4	TRBJ2-1	TRBD2	CASSFSTSGVPYNEQFF	TGTGCCAGCAGTTTCTCTACTAGCGGGGTCCCCTACAATGAGCAGTTCTTC
NA	TRBV20-1	TRBJ2-1	NA	CSASRRDEAYSYNEQFF	TGCAGTGCTAGTCGCCGGGACGAAGCCTACTCCTACAATGAGCAGTTCTTC
NA	TRBV6-5	TRBJ1-5	NA	CASGVDSNQPQHF	TGTGCCAGCGGGGTGGATAGCAATCAGCCCCAGCATTTT
NA	TRBV7-6	TRBJ2-1	NA	CASSFMGIEQFF	TGTGCCAGCAGCTTCATGGGGATTGAGCAGTTCTTC
NA	TRBV7-9	TRBJ2-7	NA	CASSSSPQGTYEQYF	TGTGCCAGCAGCTCTTCCCCACAGGGCACCTACGAGCAGTACTTC
NA	TRBV10-3	TRBJ1-4	NA	CAIRGDPNEKLFF	TGTGCCATTAGGGGGGACCCGAATGAAAAACTGTTTTTT
many	TRBV12-3/TRBV12-4	TRBJ1-5	TRBD1	CASSPGTGVDQPQHF	TGTGCCAGCAGTCCTGGGACAGGGGTAGATCAGCCCCAGCATTTT
NA	TRBV5-1	TRBJ2-1	TRBD2	CASSFGGGPDEQFF	TGCGCCAGCAGCTTCGGGGGGGGGCCAGATGAGCAGTTCTTC
many	TRBV7-2	TRBJ1-1	NA	CASSLWSGLNTEAFF	TGTGCCAGCAGCTTATGGTCCGGATTGAACACTGAAGCTTTCTTT
NA	TRBV6-5	TRBJ2-2	TRBD1	CASSDDRGLHTGELFF	TGTGCCAGCAGCGACGACAGGGGTCTCCACACCGGGGAGCTGTTTTTT
few	TRBV25-1	TRBJ2-2	NA	CASSELVGENTGELFF	TGTGCCAGCAGTGAATTGGTCGGGGAGAACACCGGGGAGCTGTTTTTT
once	TRBV20-1	TRBJ2-1	TRBD2	CSARGLAGEKYSYNEQFF	TGCAGTGCTAGGGGACTAGCGGGGGAAAAATACTCCTACAATGAGCAGTTCTTC
many	TRBV12-3/TRBV12-4	TRBJ2-7	NA	CASSLEGYIRGSEQYF	TGTGCCAGCAGTTTAGAAGGCTACATTAGGGGGAGCGAGCAGTACTTC
NA	TRBV9	TRBJ1-4	NA	CASSARLEGSNEKLFF	TGTGCCAGCAGCGCCCGACTGGAGGGGTCTAATGAAAAACTGTTTTTT
few	TRBV10-3	TRBJ2-1	NA	CAISEPTFSRGANEQFF	TGTGCCATCAGTGAGCCGACCTTTAGCAGGGGGGCCAATGAGCAGTTCTTC
few	TRBV19	TRBJ2-4	NA	CASRASTGGPKNIQYF	TGTGCCAGTAGGGCCTCCACTGGAGGGCCCAAAAACATTCAGTACTTC
NA	TRBV27	TRBJ2-5	NA	CASSFSGMETQYF	TGTGCCAGCAGTTTTTCGGGGATGGAGACCCAGTACTTC
NA	TRBV6-2/TRBV6-3	TRBJ1-2	TRBD1	CASRGTGEWWSYGYTF	TGTGCCAGCCGTGGGACAGGGGAGTGGTGGTCGTATGGCTACACCTTC
NA	TRBV6-1	TRBJ1-5	NA	CVSSPTDYSNQPQHF	TGTGTCAGCAGCCCGACAGACTATAGCAATCAGCCCCAGCATTTT
many	TRBV12-3/TRBV12-4	TRBJ2-5	NA	CASSPPGKETQYF	TGTGCCAGCAGTCCCCCGGGGAAGGAGACCCAGTACTTC
NA	TRBV6-5	TRBJ2-5	NA	CASSYRQVGETQYF	TGTGCCAGCAGTTACCGACAGGTGGGGGAGACCCAGTACTTC
NA	TRBV9	TRBJ2-7	NA	CASSVGQGGTYEQYF	TGTGCCAGCAGCGTAGGGCAGGGGGGGACCTACGAGCAGTACTTC
few	TRBV7-9	TRBJ2-7	NA	CASSPPTVTYEQYF	TGTGCCAGCAGCCCCCCGACAGTTACCTACGAGCAGTACTTC
NA	TRBV4-1	TRBJ2-1	NA	CASSPTIRLDSYNEQFF	TGCGCCAGCAGCCCAACCATCCGACTAGACTCCTACAATGAGCAGTTCTTC
many	TRBV7-8	TRBJ2-3	TRBD2	CASSPRGVLPAQYF	TGTGCCAGCAGCCCCCGGGGGGTCCTCCCGGCGCAGTATTTT
NA	TRBV6-1	TRBJ2-1	NA	CASWKRHGVTNEQFF	TGTGCCAGCTGGAAAAGACACGGAGTCACCAATGAGCAGTTCTTC
few	TRBV6-4	TRBJ1-1	NA	CASSDHAGNTEAFF	TGTGCCAGCAGTGACCATGCAGGGAACACTGAAGCTTTCTTT
many	TRBV7-2	TRBJ2-3	TRBD2	CASSYRDYSDTQYF	TGTGCCAGCAGCTACCGGGACTATTCAGATACGCAGTATTTT
NA	TRBV6-2/TRBV6-3	TRBJ1-2	NA	CASSLLLRYGYTF	TGTGCCAGCAGTCTACTCCTAAGATATGGCTACACCTTC
few	TRBV12-3/TRBV12-4	TRBJ1-1	NA	CASSLHRENTEAFF	TGTGCCAGCAGTTTACACAGGGAGAACACTGAAGCTTTCTTT
NA	TRBV19	TRBJ2-1	TRBD2	CASRNSGGLEQFF	TGTGCCAGTAGGAATAGCGGGGGACTTGAGCAGTTCTTC
many	TRBV7-6	TRBJ2-1	NA	CASSSQGGQYNEQFF	TGTGCCAGCAGCTCGCAGGGGGGGCAGTACAATGAGCAGTTCTTC
many	TRBV7-8	TRBJ2-1	NA	CASHKSGDGAYNEQFF	TGTGCCAGCCACAAGAGTGGGGATGGGGCCTACAATGAGCAGTTCTTC
few	TRBV27	TRBJ1-5	NA	CASRLGNSNQPQHF	TGTGCCAGCAGGCTGGGGAATAGCAATCAGCCCCAGCATTTT
NA	TRBV6-5	TRBJ2-2	TRBD1	CASSYSVWTGANTGELFF	TGTGCCAGCAGTTACTCGGTTTGGACAGGGGCAAACACCGGGGAGCTGTTTTTT
NA	TRBV7-8	TRBJ2-3	NA	CVSTSLETEKDMQYF	TGTGTCAGCACCTCCCTGGAGACCGAAAAAGATATGCAGTATTTT
few	TRBV6-5	TRBJ2-3	NA	CASSLNWGLTGPERGTQYF	TGTGCCAGCAGTCTAAATTGGGGCTTGACGGGCCCGGAGCGAGGTACGCAGTATTTT
few	TRBV6-5	TRBJ2-5	NA	CASTGRWRVGETQYF	TGTGCCAGCACAGGCCGGTGGCGGGTCGGAGAGACCCAGTACTTC
many	TRBV12-3/TRBV12-4	TRBJ2-3	NA	CASIYAGATDTQYF	TGTGCCAGCATTTACGCGGGGGCCACAGATACGCAGTATTTT
few	TRBV6-5	TRBJ2-1	NA	CASSYGVEINEQFF	TGTGCCAGCAGTTACGGGGTAGAAATCAATGAGCAGTTCTTC
many	TRBV7-9	TRBJ2-5	NA	CASSFLSFDRWGETQYF	TGTGCCAGCAGCTTCCTCAGTTTTGACAGGTGGGGCGAGACCCAGTACTTC
few	TRBV14	TRBJ2-3	NA	CASSQVPGLGDTQYF	TGTGCCAGCAGCCAAGTTCCAGGTCTAGGGGATACGCAGTATTTT
NA	TRBV10-3	TRBJ1-1	NA	CAISESGPNTEAFF	TGTGCCATCAGTGAGTCGGGCCCGAACACTGAAGCTTTCTTT